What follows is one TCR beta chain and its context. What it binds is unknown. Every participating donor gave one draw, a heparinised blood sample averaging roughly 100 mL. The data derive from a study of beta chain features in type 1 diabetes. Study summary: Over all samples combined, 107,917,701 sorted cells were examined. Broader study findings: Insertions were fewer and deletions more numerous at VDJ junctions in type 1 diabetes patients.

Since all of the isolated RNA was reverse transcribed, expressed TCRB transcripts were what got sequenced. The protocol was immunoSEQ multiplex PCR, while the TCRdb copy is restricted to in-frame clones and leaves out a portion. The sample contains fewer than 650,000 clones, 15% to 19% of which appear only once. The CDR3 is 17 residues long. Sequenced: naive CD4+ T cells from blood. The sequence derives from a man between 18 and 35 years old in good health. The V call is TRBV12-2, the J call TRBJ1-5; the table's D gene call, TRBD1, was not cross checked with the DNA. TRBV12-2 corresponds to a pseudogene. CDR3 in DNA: TGTGCAAGTCGCTTAGTAATCGGGCAGGGGGTTACTCAGCCCCAGCATTTT. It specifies CASRLVIGQGVTQPQHF.